Below, one TCR beta chain is given with its context. This specimen belongs to a study of OX40 agonist ivuxolimab in advanced cancers. The method was immunoSEQ multiplex PCR; TCRdb's version includes in-frame clones alone and lacks a portion of them. The sample shows more than 45,000 clones, roughly 88% of them seen only once. The junction had 8 bases not matched to a gene; V was cut back by 6 bases and J by 2 bases. The CDR3 has 16 amino acids. Germline V gene lookup returns CDR1 SGHRS and CDR2 YFSETQ. The sequence was collected from an adult with an advanced solid tumor such as melanoma, head and neck, liver or kidney cancer. The chain recombines TRBV5-1 with TRBJ2-3; 11 bases agree with TRBD1. This specimen was CD4+ or CD8+ T cells sorted from blood, taken in a trial of the OX40 agonist ivuxolimab. The CDR3 sequence is CASTPWTGGFTDTQYF. The CDR3 DNA reads TGCGCCAGCACTCCTTGGACAGGGGGCTTCACAGATACGCAGTATTTT.